This record concerns one T cell receptor (beta chain) sequence. This sample was taken from a study of blood T cell repertoires in COVID-19. The wider study: Italy, Spain and the United States were the sources of the convalescent and acute COVID-19 samples. PBMCs, B-cell-depleted T cells, or T cells provided the cDNA or gDNA that made up the material.

The CDR3 runs 14 residues. Germline CDR1 and CDR2: SGHRS and YFSETQ. Trimming cost V 6 bases and J 6 bases, with 16 bases left between them. In the original workflow: The assay estimated nucleated cells by amplifying reference gene primers. Sequencing was performed with immunoSEQ multiplex PCR; in TCRdb, only in-frame clones are kept and a portion is missing. V and J calls plus clone size are reproduced from that table; the DNA served to infer D and trimming. Found here are around 270,000 clones, around nine tenths of them singletons; the top ten hold roughly 2%. The TCR comes from a man aged 30-40 years with active or convalescent COVID-19. Sequenced material: peripheral blood. This rearrangement joins TRBV5-1 to TRBJ2-1; D unresolved. This CDR3 reads CASTATSSSNEQFF. The CDR3 nucleotides read TGCGCCAGCACCGCAACCTCCTCGAGCAATGAGCAGTTCTTC.